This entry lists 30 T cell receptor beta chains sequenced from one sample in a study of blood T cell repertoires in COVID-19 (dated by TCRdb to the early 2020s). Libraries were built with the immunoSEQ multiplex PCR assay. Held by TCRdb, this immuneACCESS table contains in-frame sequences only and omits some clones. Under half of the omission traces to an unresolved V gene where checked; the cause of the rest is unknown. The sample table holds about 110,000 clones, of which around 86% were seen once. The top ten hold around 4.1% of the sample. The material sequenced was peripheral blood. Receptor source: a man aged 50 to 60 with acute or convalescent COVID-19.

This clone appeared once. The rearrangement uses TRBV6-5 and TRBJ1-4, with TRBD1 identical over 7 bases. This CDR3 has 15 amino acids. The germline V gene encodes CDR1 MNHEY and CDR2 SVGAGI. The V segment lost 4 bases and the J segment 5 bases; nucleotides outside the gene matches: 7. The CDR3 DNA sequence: TGTGCCAGCAGTTCTCCCGGGACAGTCAATGAAAAACTGTTTTTT. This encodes CASSSPGTVNEKLFF.

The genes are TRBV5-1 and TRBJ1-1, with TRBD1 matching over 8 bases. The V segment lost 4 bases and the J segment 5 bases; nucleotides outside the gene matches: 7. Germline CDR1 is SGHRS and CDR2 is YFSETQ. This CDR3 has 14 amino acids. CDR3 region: CASSAGQGLTEAFF. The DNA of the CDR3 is TGCGCCAGCAGCGCAGGACAGGGTTTGACTGAAGCTTTCTTT.

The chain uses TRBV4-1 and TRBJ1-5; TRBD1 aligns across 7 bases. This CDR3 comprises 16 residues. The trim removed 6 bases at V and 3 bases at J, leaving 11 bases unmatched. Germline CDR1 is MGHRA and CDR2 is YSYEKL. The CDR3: CASRSTSTGNNQPQHF. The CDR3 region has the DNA TGCGCCAGCAGGTCCACCTCGACAGGGAACAATCAGCCCCAGCATTTT.

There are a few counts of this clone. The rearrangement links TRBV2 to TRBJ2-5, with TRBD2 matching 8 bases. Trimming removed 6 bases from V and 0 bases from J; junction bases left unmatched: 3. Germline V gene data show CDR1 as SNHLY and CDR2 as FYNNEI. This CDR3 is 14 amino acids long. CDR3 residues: CASSWTSYQETQYF. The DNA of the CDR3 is TGTGCCAGCAGCTGGACTAGCTACCAAGAGACCCAGTACTTC.

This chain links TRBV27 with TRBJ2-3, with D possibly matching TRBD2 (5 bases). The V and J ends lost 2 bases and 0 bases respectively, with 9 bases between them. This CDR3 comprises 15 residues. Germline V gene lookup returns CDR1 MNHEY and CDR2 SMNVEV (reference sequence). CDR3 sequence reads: CASSLEGLSTDTQYF. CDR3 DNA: TGTGCCAGCAGTTTAGAGGGCCTCAGCACAGATACGCAGTATTTT.

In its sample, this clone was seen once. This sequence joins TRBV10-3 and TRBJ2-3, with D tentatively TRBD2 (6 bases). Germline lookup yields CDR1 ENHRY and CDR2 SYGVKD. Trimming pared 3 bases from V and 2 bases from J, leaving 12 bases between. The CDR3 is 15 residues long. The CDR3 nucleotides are TGTGCCATCAGTGACGGGAGAGGGGACACAGATACGCAGTATTTT. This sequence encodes CAISDGRGDTDTQYF.

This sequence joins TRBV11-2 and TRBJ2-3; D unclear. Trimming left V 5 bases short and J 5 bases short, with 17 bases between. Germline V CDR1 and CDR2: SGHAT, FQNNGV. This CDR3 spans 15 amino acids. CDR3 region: CASSELNRRRDTQYF. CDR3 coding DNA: TGTGCCAGCAGCGAACTAAACCGGCGGCGAGATACGCAGTATTTT.

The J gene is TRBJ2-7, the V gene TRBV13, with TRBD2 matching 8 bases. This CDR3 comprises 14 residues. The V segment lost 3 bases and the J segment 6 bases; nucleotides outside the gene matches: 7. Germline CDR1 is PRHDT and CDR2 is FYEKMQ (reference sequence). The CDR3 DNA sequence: TGTGCCAGCAGCTTGCTTAGCGGGGTAGTCGAGCAGTACTTC. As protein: CASSLLSGVVEQYF.

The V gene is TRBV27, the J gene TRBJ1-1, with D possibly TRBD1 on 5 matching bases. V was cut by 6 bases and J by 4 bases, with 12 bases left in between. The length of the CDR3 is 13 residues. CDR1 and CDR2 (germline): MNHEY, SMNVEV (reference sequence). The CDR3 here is CASSPLGGTEAFF. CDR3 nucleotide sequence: TGTGCCAGCAGCCCGCTCGGGGGCACTGAAGCTTTCTTT.

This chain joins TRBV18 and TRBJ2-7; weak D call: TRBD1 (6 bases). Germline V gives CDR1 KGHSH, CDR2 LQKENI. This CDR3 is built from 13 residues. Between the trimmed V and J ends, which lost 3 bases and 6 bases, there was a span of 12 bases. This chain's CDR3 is CASSPGQGSEQYF. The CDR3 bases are TGTGCCAGCTCACCGGGACAAGGGAGCGAGCAGTACTTC.

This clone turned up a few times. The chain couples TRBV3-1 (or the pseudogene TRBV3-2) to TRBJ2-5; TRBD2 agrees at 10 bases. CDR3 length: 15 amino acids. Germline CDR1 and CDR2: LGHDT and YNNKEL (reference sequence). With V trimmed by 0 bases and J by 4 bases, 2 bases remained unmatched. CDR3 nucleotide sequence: TGTGCCAGCAGCCAAGATCGACTAGCGGGAGAGACCCAGTACTTC. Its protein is CASSQDRLAGETQYF.

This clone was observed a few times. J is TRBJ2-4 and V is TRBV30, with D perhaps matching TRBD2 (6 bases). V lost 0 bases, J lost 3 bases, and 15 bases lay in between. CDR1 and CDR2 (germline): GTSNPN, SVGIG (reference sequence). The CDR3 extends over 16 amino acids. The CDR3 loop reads CAWSVGEGLLKNIQYF. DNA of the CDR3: TGTGCCTGGAGTGTAGGAGAGGGACTTCTCAAAAACATTCAGTACTTC.

The DNA of the CDR3 is TGTGCCATCATGGGAGAGCAGCCTGAAGCTTTCTTT. Protein: CAIMGEQPEAFF. The V call is TRBV10-3, the J call TRBJ1-1, with no clear D. V dropped 7 bases and J dropped 6 bases, with 12 bases sitting between them. Germline V lookup: CDR1 ENHRY, CDR2 SYGVKD. The CDR3 is 12 amino acids.

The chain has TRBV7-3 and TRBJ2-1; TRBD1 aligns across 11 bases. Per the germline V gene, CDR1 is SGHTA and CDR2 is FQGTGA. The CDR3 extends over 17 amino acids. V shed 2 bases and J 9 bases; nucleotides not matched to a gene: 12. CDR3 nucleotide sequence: TGTGCCAGCAGCTTACCCCACAGGACAGGGGGCATGGGTGAGCAGTTCTTC. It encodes CASSLPHRTGGMGEQFF.

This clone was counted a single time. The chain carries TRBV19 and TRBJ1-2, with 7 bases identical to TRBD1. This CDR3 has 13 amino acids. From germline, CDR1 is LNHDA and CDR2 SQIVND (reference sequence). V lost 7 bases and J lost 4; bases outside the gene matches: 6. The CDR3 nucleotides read TGTGCCAGTATTTCCGGGACAGCCTATGGCTACACCTTC. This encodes CASISGTAYGYTF.

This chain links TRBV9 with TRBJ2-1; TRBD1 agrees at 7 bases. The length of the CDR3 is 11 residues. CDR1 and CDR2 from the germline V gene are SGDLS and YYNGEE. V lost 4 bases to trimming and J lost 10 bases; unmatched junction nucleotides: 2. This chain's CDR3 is CASSTGAEQFF. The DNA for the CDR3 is TGTGCCAGCAGCACAGGGGCCGAGCAGTTCTTC.

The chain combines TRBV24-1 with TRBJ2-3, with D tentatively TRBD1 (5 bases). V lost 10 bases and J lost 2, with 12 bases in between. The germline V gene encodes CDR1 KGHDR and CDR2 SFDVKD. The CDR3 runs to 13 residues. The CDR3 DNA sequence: TGTGCCACTAAGGGGTCGGACACAGATACGCAGTATTTT. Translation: CATKGSDTDTQYF.

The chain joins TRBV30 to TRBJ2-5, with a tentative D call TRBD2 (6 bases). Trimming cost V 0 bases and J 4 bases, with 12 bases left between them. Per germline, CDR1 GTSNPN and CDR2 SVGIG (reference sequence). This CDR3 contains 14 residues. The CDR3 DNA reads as TGTGCCTGGAGTGTACCCAGGGAGGTAGAGACCCAGTACTTC. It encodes CAWSVPREVETQYF.

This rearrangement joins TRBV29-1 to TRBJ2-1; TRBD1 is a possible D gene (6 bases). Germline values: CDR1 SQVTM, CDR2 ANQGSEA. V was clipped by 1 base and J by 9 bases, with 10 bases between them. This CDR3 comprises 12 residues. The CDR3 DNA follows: TGCAGCGTTGAAGGACAGGCACCTGAGCAGTTCTTC. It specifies CSVEGQAPEQFF.

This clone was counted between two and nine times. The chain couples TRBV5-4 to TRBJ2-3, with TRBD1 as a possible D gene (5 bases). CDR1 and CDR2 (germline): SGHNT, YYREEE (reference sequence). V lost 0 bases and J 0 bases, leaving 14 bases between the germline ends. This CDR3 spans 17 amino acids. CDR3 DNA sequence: TGTGCCAGCAGCTTGGATTTCCTAGACAGAAGCACAGATACGCAGTATTTT. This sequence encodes CASSLDFLDRSTDTQYF.

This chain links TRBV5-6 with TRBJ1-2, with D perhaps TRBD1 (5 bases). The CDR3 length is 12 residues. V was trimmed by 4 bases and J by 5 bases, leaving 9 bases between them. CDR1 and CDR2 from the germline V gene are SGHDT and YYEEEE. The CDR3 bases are TGTGCCAGCAGCGTCGGGACTTATGGCTACACCTTC. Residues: CASSVGTYGYTF. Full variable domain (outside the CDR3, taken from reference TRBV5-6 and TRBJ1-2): DAGVTQSPTHLIKTRGQQVTLRCSPKSGHDTVSWYQQALGQGPQFIFQYYEEEERQRGNFPDRFSGHQFPNYSSELNVNALLLGDSALYLCASSVGTYGYTFGSGTRLTVV.

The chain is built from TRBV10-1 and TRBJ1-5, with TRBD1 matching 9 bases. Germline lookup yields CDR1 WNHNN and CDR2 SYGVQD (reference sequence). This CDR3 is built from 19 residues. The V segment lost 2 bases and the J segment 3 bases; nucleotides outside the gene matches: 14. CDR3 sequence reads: CASSEPGGDRDSFNQPQHF. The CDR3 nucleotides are TGCGCCAGCAGTGAGCCCGGGGGGGACAGGGATAGTTTCAATCAGCCCCAGCATTTT.

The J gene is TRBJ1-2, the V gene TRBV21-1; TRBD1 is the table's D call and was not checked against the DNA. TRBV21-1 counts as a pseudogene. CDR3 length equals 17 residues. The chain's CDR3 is CASSKVIHPDRGYGYTF. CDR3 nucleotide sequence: TGTGCCAGCAGCAAAGTAATCCATCCCGACAGGGGCTATGGCTACACCTTC.

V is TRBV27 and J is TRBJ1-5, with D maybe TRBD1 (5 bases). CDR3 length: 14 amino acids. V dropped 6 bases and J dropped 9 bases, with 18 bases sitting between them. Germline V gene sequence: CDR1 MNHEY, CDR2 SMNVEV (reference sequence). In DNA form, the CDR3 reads TGTGCCAGCAGACCTCAGGTCCCGGGGGGGCCCCAGCATTTT. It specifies CASRPQVPGGPQHF.

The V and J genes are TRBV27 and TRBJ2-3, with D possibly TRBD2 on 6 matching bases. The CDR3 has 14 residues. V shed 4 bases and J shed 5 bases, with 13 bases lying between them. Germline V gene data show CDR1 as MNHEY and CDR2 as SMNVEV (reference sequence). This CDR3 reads CASSWVGGGDTQYF. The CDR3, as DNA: TGTGCCAGCAGTTGGGTGGGGGGTGGAGATACGCAGTATTTT.

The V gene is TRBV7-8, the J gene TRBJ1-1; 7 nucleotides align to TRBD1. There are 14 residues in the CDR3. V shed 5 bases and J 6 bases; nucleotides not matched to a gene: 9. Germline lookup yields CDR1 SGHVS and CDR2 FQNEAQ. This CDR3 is CASSRLRDRSEAFF. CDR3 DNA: TGTGCCAGCAGCCGACTCAGGGACAGATCTGAAGCTTTCTTT.

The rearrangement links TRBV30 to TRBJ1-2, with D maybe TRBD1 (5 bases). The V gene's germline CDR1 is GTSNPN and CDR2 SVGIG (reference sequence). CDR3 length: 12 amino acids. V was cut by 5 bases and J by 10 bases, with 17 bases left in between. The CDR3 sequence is CAWGAGISFYTF. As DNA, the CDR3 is TGTGCCTGGGGGGCCGGGATATCGTTCTACACCTTC.

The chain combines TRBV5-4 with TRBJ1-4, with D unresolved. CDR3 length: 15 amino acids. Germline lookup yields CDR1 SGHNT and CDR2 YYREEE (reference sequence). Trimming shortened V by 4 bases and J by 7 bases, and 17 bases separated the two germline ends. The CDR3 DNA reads TGTGCCAGCAGCACCCGAGCGGGGAAGGGTGAAAAACTGTTTTTT. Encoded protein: CASSTRAGKGEKLFF.

In DNA form, the CDR3 reads TGTGCCAGCAGCTTAGCGCGGGGTTTGAACACCGGGGAGCTGTTTTTT. As protein: CASSLARGLNTGELFF. The chain employs TRBV11-3 and TRBJ2-2; a possible D gene is TRBD2 (6 bases). Trimming took 1 base from V and 1 from J, leaving 10 bases between them. The germline CDR1 and CDR2 sequences are SGHNT and YENEEA. This CDR3 comprises 16 residues.

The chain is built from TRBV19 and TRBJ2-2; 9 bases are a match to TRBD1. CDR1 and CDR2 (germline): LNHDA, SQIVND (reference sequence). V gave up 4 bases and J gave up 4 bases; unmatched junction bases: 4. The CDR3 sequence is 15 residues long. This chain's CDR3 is CASSRGQGGTGELFF. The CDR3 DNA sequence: TGTGCCAGTAGTAGGGGACAGGGAGGCACCGGGGAGCTGTTTTTT.